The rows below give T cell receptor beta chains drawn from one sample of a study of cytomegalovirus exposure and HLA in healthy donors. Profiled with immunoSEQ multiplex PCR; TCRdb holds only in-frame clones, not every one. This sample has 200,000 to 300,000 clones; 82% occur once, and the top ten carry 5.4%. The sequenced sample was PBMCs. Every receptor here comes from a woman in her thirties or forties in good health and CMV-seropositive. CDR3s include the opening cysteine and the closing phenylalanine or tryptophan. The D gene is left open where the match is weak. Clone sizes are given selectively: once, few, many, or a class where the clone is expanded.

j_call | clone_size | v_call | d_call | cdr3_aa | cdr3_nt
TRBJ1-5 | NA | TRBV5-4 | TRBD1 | CASSNRDSPNQPQHF | TGTGCCAGCAGCAACCGGGACAGTCCCAATCAGCCCCAGCATTTT
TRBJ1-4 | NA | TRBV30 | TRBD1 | CAWDRAPTNEKLFF | TGTGCCTGGGACAGGGCCCCAACTAATGAAAAACTGTTTTTT
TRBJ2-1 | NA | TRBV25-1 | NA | CASSALAGSLYNEQFF | TGTGCCAGCAGTGCCCTGGCAGGTTCATTATACAATGAGCAGTTCTTC
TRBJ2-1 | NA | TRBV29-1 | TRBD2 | CSVPREAGGPGNEQFF | TGCAGCGTCCCCCGGGAAGCGGGAGGGCCGGGGAATGAGCAGTTCTTC
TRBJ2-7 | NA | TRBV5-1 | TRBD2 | CASSWRGDEQYF | TGCGCCAGCAGCTGGCGGGGGGACGAGCAGTACTTC
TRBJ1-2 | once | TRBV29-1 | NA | CSAKRDRQYGYTF | TGCAGCGCTAAACGCGACAGACAGTATGGCTACACCTTC
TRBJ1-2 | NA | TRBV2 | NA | CASRGDRYYGYTF | TGTGCCAGCAGGGGAGACAGGTACTATGGTTACACCTTC
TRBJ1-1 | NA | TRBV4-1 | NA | CASSQITQGNTEAFF | TGCGCCAGCAGCCAGATAACACAGGGGAACACTGAAGCTTTCTTT
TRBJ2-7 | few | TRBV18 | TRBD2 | CASSLAPSGLGHEQYF | TGTGCCAGCTCATTAGCCCCTAGCGGCCTAGGCCACGAGCAGTACTTC
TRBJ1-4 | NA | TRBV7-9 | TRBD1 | CASRGTVNEKLFF | TGTGCCAGCAGAGGGACAGTTAATGAAAAACTGTTTTTT
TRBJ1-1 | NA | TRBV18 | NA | CASSPGRDTEAFF | TGTGCCAGCTCACCGGGGAGGGACACTGAAGCTTTCTTT
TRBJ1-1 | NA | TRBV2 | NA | CATALRAGAAEAFF | TGTGCCACCGCCCTCCGTGCAGGGGCGGCTGAAGCTTTCTTT
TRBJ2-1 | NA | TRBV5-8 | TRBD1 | CASSIGQGSDNEQFF | TGTGCCAGCAGCATCGGACAGGGAAGCGACAATGAGCAGTTCTTC
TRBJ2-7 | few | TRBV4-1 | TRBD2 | CASSHTGRERYEQYF | TGCGCCAGCAGCCACACTGGGAGGGAGAGGTACGAGCAGTACTTC
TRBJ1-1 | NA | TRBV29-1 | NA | CSVDTSRVNTEAFF | TGCAGCGTTGACACCAGCCGGGTGAACACTGAAGCTTTCTTT
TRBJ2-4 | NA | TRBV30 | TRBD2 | CAWSLLAGGLGNIQYF | TGTGCCTGGAGTTTACTAGCGGGAGGTTTGGGAAACATTCAGTACTTC
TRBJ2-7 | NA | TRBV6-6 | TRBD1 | CASRRWDSTYEQYF | TGTGCCAGCAGACGTTGGGACAGTACCTACGAGCAGTACTTC
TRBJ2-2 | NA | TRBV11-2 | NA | CASTYEQGRTGELFF | TGTGCCAGCACATATGAACAGGGACGAACCGGGGAGCTGTTTTTT
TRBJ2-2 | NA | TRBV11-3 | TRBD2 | CASSLMSGATTGELFF | TGTGCCAGCAGCTTAATGAGCGGGGCCACTACCGGGGAGCTGTTTTTT
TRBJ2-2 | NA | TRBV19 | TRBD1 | CASSIGQGGTGELFF | TGTGCCAGTAGTATTGGACAGGGGGGCACCGGGGAGCTGTTTTTT
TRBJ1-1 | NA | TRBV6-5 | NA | CASSNYPRRMNTEAFF | TGTGCCAGCAGTAACTATCCCAGGCGCATGAACACTGAAGCTTTCTTT
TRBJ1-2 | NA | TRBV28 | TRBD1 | CASSNRQGRGYTF | TGTGCCAGCAGCAACCGACAGGGCCGTGGCTACACCTTC
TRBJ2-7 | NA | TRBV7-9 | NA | CSSSLSAFYEQYF | TGTTCCAGCAGCTTATCAGCGTTCTACGAGCAGTACTTC
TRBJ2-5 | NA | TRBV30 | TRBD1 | CAWSRDSKETQYF | TGTGCCTGGAGTCGGGACAGCAAAGAGACCCAGTACTTC
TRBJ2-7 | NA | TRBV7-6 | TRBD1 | CASSPPDRGLYEQYF | TGTGCCAGCAGCCCGCCCGACAGGGGGCTCTACGAGCAGTACTTC
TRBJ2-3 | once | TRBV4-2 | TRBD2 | CASSRGESPDTQYF | TGTGCCAGCAGTCGGGGGGAGAGTCCAGATACGCAGTATTTT
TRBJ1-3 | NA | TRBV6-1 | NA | CASSVTGPSSGNTIYF | TGTGCCAGCAGTGTTACAGGCCCGAGCTCTGGAAACACCATATATTTT
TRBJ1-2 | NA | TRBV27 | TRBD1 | CASSLSWQGASGYTF | TGTGCCAGCAGTTTATCGTGGCAGGGGGCGAGTGGCTACACCTTC
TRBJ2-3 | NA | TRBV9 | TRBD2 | CASSVVASGRGDTQYF | TGTGCCAGCAGCGTAGTAGCTAGCGGGAGAGGGGATACGCAGTATTTT
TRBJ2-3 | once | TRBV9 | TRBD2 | CASSVASGRTDTQYF | TGTGCCAGCAGCGTAGCTAGCGGGAGAACAGATACGCAGTATTTT
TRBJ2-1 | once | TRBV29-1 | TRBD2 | CSVEEGRDNEQFF | TGCAGCGTTGAAGAGGGGAGGGATAATGAGCAGTTCTTC
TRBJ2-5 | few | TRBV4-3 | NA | CASSLIRDNQETQYF | TGCGCCAGCAGCCTGATCCGGGACAATCAAGAGACCCAGTACTTC
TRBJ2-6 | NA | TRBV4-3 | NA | CASSQDEAGANVLTF | TGCGCCAGCAGCCAAGATGAGGCTGGGGCCAACGTCCTGACTTTC
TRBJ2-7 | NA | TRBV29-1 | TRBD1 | CSVGPGNRGSYEQYF | TGCAGCGTTGGGCCGGGGAACAGGGGTTCCTACGAGCAGTACTTC